This note documents a single T cell receptor beta chain sequence. Its specificity is not known. The record originates from a study of T cell responses to AZD1222 COVID-19 vaccine. The data were produced by immunoSEQ multiplex PCR, yet TCRdb's version contains in-frame clones alone and is incomplete. The sample gives 150,000 to 200,000 clones, around 94% of which show up once; 4% to 5.5% is in the top ten. Overall study findings and caveats: Only 5 or 6 individuals given AZD1222 were seropositive at baseline.

CDR3 length equals 15 residues. Per the germline V gene, CDR1 is MGHRA and CDR2 is YSYEKL. The V gene lost 0 bases and the J gene lost 2 bases, with 11 bases spanning the gap. This sequence was found in an adult who received the AZD1222 COVID-19 vaccine. The input for sequencing was peripheral blood, taken 28 days after the second AZD1222 dose. The rearrangement joins TRBV4-1 to TRBJ2-7; either TRBD1 or TRBD2 may supply D (5 bases each). In nucleotides, the CDR3 is TGCGCCAGCAGCCAAGAACTTTGGGGACCCTACGAGCAGTACTTC. Translated: CASSQELWGPYEQYF.